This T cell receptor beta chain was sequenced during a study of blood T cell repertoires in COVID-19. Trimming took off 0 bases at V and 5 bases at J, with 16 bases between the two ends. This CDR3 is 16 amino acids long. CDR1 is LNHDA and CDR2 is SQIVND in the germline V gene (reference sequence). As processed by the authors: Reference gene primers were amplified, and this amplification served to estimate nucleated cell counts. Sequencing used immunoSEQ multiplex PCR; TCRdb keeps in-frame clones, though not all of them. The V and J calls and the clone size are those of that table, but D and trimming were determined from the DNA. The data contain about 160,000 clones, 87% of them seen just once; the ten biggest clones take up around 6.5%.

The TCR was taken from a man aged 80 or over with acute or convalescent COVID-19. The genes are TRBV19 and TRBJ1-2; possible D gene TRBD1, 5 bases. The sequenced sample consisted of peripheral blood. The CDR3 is CASSIDRDSIPYGYTF. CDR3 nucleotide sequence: TGTGCCAGTAGTATAGATCGGGACTCAATCCCTTATGGCTACACCTTC.